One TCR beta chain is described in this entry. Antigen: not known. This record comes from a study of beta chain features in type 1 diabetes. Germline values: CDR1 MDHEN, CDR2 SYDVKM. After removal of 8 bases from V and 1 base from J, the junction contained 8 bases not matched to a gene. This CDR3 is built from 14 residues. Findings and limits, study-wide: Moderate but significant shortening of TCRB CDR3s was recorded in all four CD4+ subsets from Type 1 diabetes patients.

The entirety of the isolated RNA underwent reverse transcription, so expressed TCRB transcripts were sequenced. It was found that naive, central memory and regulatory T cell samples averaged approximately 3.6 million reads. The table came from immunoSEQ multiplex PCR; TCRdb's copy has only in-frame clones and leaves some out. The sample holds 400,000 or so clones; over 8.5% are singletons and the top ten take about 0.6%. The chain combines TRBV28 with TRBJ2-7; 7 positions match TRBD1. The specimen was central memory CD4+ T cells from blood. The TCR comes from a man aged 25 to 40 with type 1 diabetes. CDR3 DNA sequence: TGTGCCAGCGCAAAAGGGGGCGCGTCCTACGAGCAGTACTTC. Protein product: CASAKGGASYEQYF.